The rows below give T cell receptor beta chains drawn from one sample of a study of shared clonotypes between healthy human individuals. The assay was immunoSEQ multiplex PCR, and TCRdb's table has in-frame clones only and misses some. This repertoire shows about half a million clones, around 77% found once; its top ten account for approximately 12%. Input material: PBMCs. The source is a woman in her thirties or forties in good health. Some clones in this sample may be carry-over from other donors' samples. The CDR3 runs from the conserved cysteine through the conserved F or W. The order of the fields is V gene, J gene, CDR3 length, CDR3 protein.

TRBV7-9,TRBJ2-1,15,CASSLAGREPPLWFF
TRBV11-3,TRBJ2-7,13,CALSRGPNYEQYF
TRBV5-4,TRBJ2-7,13,CASSLWGAYEQYF
TRBV11-2,TRBJ2-7,16,CASSSAPGQVTYEQYF
TRBV18,TRBJ2-7,15,CASSPPPETAYEQYF
TRBV23-1,TRBJ1-1,20,CASSQSGGLGQTVGGTEAFF
TRBV6-1,TRBJ1-1,14,CASREYWQSPEAFF
TRBV6-1,TRBJ1-1,13,CASRQGLNTEAFF
TRBV15,TRBJ2-1,16,CATSRDSSSSYNEQFF
TRBV5-1,TRBJ2-1,14,CASSSASPPNEQFF
TRBV7-9,TRBJ2-5,14,CASSFTSSAETQYF
TRBV7-8,.,12,CASSHGGGEQYF
TRBV28,TRBJ2-5,15,CASSPGPRLRETQYF
TRBV7-3,TRBJ1-3,13,CASSSTRGNTIYF